This T cell receptor (beta chain) is drawn from a study of brain T cells in children with intractable seizures. Using immunoSEQ multiplex PCR, the repertoire was profiled, and TCRdb retains in-frame clones only, with some absent. The sample shows 65,000 to 85,000 clones, 93% of them seen only once. This clone was recorded once. The germline gene is not matched at one end of the junction; a read error may be the cause. The material sequenced was peripheral blood, taken at surgery. This TCR was sampled from a boy in the first two years of life with tuberous sclerosis and intractable seizures.

The CDR3 sequence is CASSLGAVPYEQYF. Here the CDR3 DNA reads TGTGCTAGCAGCTTGGGGGCTGTACCCTACGAGCAGTACTTC. V gene TRBV7-7 combines with J gene TRBJ2-7, with a tentative D call TRBD1 (6 bases). Germline lookup yields CDR1 SSHAT and CDR2 FNYEAQ (reference sequence). This CDR3 comprises 14 residues.